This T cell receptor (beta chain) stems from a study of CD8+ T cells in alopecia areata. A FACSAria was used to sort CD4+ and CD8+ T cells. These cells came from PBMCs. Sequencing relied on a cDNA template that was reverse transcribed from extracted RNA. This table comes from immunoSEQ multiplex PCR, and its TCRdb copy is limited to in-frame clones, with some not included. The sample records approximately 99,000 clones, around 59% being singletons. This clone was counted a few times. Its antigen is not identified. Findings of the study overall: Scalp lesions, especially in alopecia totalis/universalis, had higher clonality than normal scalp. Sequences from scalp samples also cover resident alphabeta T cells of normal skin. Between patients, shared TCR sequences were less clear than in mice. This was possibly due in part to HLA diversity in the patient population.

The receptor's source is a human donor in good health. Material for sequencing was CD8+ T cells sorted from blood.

The CDR3: CASSSGGPYNEQFF. The CDR3 DNA follows: TGTGCCAGCAGCTCTGGGGGGCCCTACAATGAGCAGTTCTTC. V and J are TRBV5-6 and TRBJ2-1; D tentatively fits TRBD1 or TRBD2 (6 bases each). CDR3 length: 14 amino acids. V was clipped by 3 bases and J by 2 bases, with 9 bases between them. CDR1 SGHDT and CDR2 YYEEEE come from the germline V gene.